This T cell receptor beta chain comes out of a study of identifying expanded T cells in peripheral blood (dated by TCRdb to between 2018 and 2021). Background on the whole study: Separate aliquots of the same genomic DNA pool were sequenced to produce technical replicates, and four replicates were compared in pairs. Paper-wide results and their limitations: The authors expected that over much longer intervals, such as months to years, biological variance in healthy repertoires might increase even further. Both the number of clones called differentially abundant and the false-positive rate were significantly reduced by the beta-binomial model across all healthy-donor time intervals. The binomial model flagged around 1.1 differentially abundant clones between technical replicates, compared with roughly 17 over about two weeks and 19 over four weeks. In all healthy donors, the variance in clone template counts between samples taken approximately 15 days apart rose significantly as total template count increased.

No immune events, such as infections, were documented for the healthy donors during the collection period. Healthy-donor blood repertoires served as a training cohort to calibrate time-dependent variance in a beta-binomial model of T-cell clone differential abundance. The training cohort was composed of around ten healthy donors, 3 female and 7 male. An age range of roughly 25 to 65 years, with an average of around 44 years, was recorded for the donors. Whole blood from each healthy donor was obtained from a commercial supplier and was collected at three time points roughly two weeks apart. For immunosequencing, genomic DNA was extracted from whole blood that had not been sorted. The germline V gene yields MDHEN for CDR1 and SYDVKM for CDR2. The CDR3 runs 11 amino acids, cysteine and phenylalanine included. The retained sequence is limited to the CDR3, 33 bases, with the frame set at the first base. Relative to germline, V is 9 bases shorter and J is 4 bases shorter, with 9 bases between their ends.

To note about this clone: Its antigen is not yet known. Base qualities are not at hand, and no much larger clone is one base apart.

TCRbeta CDR3 regions were profiled with the immunoSEQ Assay using bias-controlled multiplex PCR amplification of genomic DNA. The original methods were these. To quantify the absolute abundance of each unique TCRbeta CDR3 region, the sequences were collapsed and filtered. Differential abundance was assessed using a binomial (Fisher-equivalent) model and a beta-binomial model in which time-dependent variance fitted from healthy donors was added. Clones with fewer than 5 combined templates were removed, and differential abundance was called for clones with a Benjamini-Hochberg FDR below 0.01. The form v = (b*log(k)+a)^2 was used to model beta-binomial variance as a function of total template count across the two samples. The table was pulled from immuneACCESS by TCRdb, which kept in-frame rearrangements only. Such tables lose some clones; where checked, under half of the loss comes from unresolved V genes, and the rest has no known cause. V and J calls and clone size come straight from that table; D and trimming were deduced from the DNA. Across this sample there are over 100,000 clones, with around 88% seen only once. The ten top clones hold 12% to 15% of the sample.

The rearrangement joined TRBV28 to TRBJ1-2; perhaps TRBD1 is the D gene, with 5 bases matching. This clonotype was sampled from a person aged 18-70 years in good health. The sample was blood. The sequenced DNA: TGTGCCAGTAGCGACAGCTATGGCTACACCTTC. Its coded protein is CASSDSYGYTF.